These 20 T cell receptor beta chains were all obtained from the same sample, sequenced in a study of CD8 T cells in Susac syndrome. When the RNA was reverse transcribed, random hexamers were used with an input of roughly 0.45 to 1 ug. TCRdb processed the immunoSEQ multiplex PCR reads anew with MiXCR; each CDR3 protein has one entry. The sample holds about 130,000 distinct CDR3 sequences; about 95% are singletons and the top ten take over 0.2%. Material for sequencing was CD8+ T cells from PBMCs. The receptors originated from a human donor with Susac syndrome.

This chain joins TRBV5-1 and TRBJ2-3; 8 bases agree with TRBD1. V lost 0 bases and J lost 4; bases outside the gene matches: 1. CDR3 length: 14 amino acids. The germline gives CDR1 SGHRS, CDR2 YFSETQ. CDR3 sequence (DNA): TGCGCCAGCAGCTTGGAGGGACAGGCAGATACGCAGTATTTT. It codes for CASSLEGQADTQYF.

The chain has TRBV9 and TRBJ2-7; TRBD2 matches 10 bases. J gave up 5 bases and V 2 bases, and 7 bases lay outside the gene matches. This CDR3 has 15 residues. Germline CDR1 and CDR2: SGDLS and YYNGEE. The CDR3: CASSVSSGSADEQYF. CDR3 DNA: TGTGCCAGCAGCGTTTCTAGCGGGAGTGCTGACGAGCAGTACTTC.

This chain uses TRBV29-1 with TRBJ1-5; D gene uncertain. V dropped 0 bases and J dropped 0 bases, with 3 bases sitting between them. Germline lookup yields CDR1 SQVTM and CDR2 ANQGSEA. CDR3 length: 13 amino acids. The CDR3 protein is CSVEDDSNQPQHF. CDR3 in DNA: TGCAGCGTTGAAGATGATAGCAATCAGCCCCAGCATTTT.

The V call is TRBV5-4, the J call TRBJ1-2; weak D call: TRBD1 (6 bases). The CDR3 extends over 17 amino acids. Trimming cost V 0 bases and J 0 bases, with 15 bases left between them. Germline loops: CDR1 SGHNT, CDR2 YYREEE (reference sequence). The CDR3 sequence is CASSLASGGDANYGYTF. CDR3 sequence (DNA): TGTGCCAGCAGCTTGGCTTCGGGGGGCGACGCTAACTATGGCTACACCTTC.

In its sample, this clonotype was seen a few times. V and J are TRBV5-1 and TRBJ2-3, with D hard to call. This CDR3 has 12 residues. Looked up from germline, CDR1 is SGHRS and CDR2 is YFSETQ. Trimming stripped 0 bases from V and 4 bases from J, with 3 bases between. CDR3 in DNA: TGCGCCAGCAGCTTGGAAGCAGATACGCAGTATTTT. Its protein product is CASSLEADTQYF.

V is TRBV6-2 or TRBV6-3 and J is TRBJ2-1, with TRBD2 matching over 9 bases. V trimming: 5 bases; J trimming: 4 bases; junction bases outside the gene matches: 9. Germline V CDR1 and CDR2: MNHEY, SVGEGT. This CDR3 is built from 16 residues. The CDR3 here is CASSLTSGRPYNEQFF. CDR3 DNA: TGTGCCAGCAGTCTGACGAGCGGGAGGCCTTACAATGAGCAGTTCTTC.

This clonotype came up once. This chain links TRBV12-3 or TRBV12-4 with TRBJ1-4; a possible D gene is TRBD1 (5 bases). Deletions cut 3 bases from V and 15 bases from J, with 14 bases between. The CDR3 runs 12 residues. The CDR3 nucleotides are TGTGCCAGCAGTTTTCCCGGGACGCCTATGTTTTTT. Its translation: CASSFPGTPMFF.

The J gene is TRBJ1-1, the V gene TRBV5-6, with 8 bases aligning to TRBD1. Germline V lookup: CDR1 SGHDT, CDR2 YYEEEE. V dropped 4 bases and J dropped 0; count of bases not matched to a gene: 2. CDR3 size: 14 residues. The CDR3 loop reads CASSGQGVNTEAFF. The CDR3 bases are TGTGCCAGCAGCGGACAGGGTGTGAACACTGAAGCTTTCTTT.

This clonotype has just one count. The CDR3 DNA reads as TGTGCCACCAGCAGAGGGACTAGCGGGAGCACAGATACGCAGTATTTT. Protein sequence: CATSRGTSGSTDTQYF. The chain links TRBV15 to TRBJ2-3; TRBD2 aligns across 11 bases. Trimming removed 1 base from V and 0 bases from J; junction bases left unmatched: 0. Germline values: CDR1 LNHNV, CDR2 YYDKDF (reference sequence). CDR3 length: 16 amino acids.

The chain employs TRBV4-2 and TRBJ2-7; tentatively, D is TRBD2 (5 bases). The V end lost 8 bases, the J end lost 3 bases, and 8 bases lay between the germline ends. The germline gives CDR1 LGHNA, CDR2 YNFKEQ. CDR3 length equals 11 residues. The CDR3 DNA is TGTGCCAGCTGGAGCGGCTACGAGCAGTACTTC. Residues: CASWSGYEQYF.

The gene calls are TRBV7-9 and TRBJ1-1; no definite D call. V was trimmed by 0 bases and J by 6 bases, leaving 8 bases between them. Germline V gives CDR1 SEHNR, CDR2 FQNEAQ (reference sequence). The CDR3 extends over 13 amino acids. The CDR3 sequence: CASSLAGLAEAFF. The CDR3, as DNA: TGTGCCAGCAGCTTAGCGGGGTTGGCTGAAGCTTTCTTT.

V usage is TRBV19 and J usage is TRBJ2-7; 9 positions agree with TRBD1. This CDR3 is 15 amino acids long. Per germline, CDR1 LNHDA and CDR2 SQIVND (reference sequence). V lost 4 bases, J lost 5 bases, and 9 bases stayed unmatched. CDR3 nucleotide sequence: TGTGCCAGTAGTAGGGACAGGGAAGGACGGGACGAGCAGTACTTC. Encoded protein: CASSRDREGRDEQYF. The whole variable domain, remainder taken from reference TRBV19 and TRBJ2-7, is DGGITQSPKYLFRKEGQNVTLSCEQNLNHDAMYWYRQDPGQGLRLIYYSQIVNDFQKGDIAEGYSVSREKKESFPLTVTSAQKNPTAFYLCASSRDREGRDEQYFGPGTRLTVT.

In nucleotides, the CDR3 is TGCTCTGCTAGAGATGGGACTAGCGGAGAGACCCAGTACTTC. Translating it yields CSARDGTSGETQYF. The V and J genes are TRBV20-1 and TRBJ2-5; 11 bases fit TRBD2. The germline CDR1 and CDR2 sequences are DFQATT and SNEGSKA (reference sequence). The CDR3 extends over 14 amino acids.

The chain recombines TRBV6-5 with TRBJ2-7; D gene unclear. The V gene's germline CDR1 is MNHEY and CDR2 SVGAGI. V shed 2 bases and J shed 3 bases, with 11 bases lying between them. This CDR3 region has 14 residues. The CDR3 reads CASSYGEKIYEQYF. The CDR3 DNA follows: TGTGCCAGCAGTTACGGTGAGAAGATCTACGAGCAGTACTTC.

The genes are TRBV15 and TRBJ1-5; the D is unclear. CDR3 length: 14 residues. The germline CDR1 and CDR2 sequences are LNHNV and YYDKDF (reference sequence). The V end lost 1 base, the J end lost 4 bases, and 8 bases lay between the germline ends. The CDR3 spells CATSRGQTNQPQHF. In nucleotides, the CDR3 is TGTGCCACCAGCAGAGGACAAACTAATCAGCCCCAGCATTTT. The variable domain in full, completed from reference TRBV15 and TRBJ1-5, reads DAMVIQNPRYQVTQFGKPVTLSCSQTLNHNVMYWYQQKSSQAPKLLFHYYDKDFNNEADTPDNFQSRRPNTSFCFLDIRSPGLGDTAMYLCATSRGQTNQPQHFGDGTRLSIL.

The V and J genes are TRBV3-1 and TRBJ1-5; no reliable D call. Trimming left V 1 base short and J 0 bases short, with 4 bases between. CDR1 is LGHDT, CDR2 YNNKEL, per germline (reference sequence). This CDR3 is built from 14 residues. The CDR3 DNA reads as TGTGCCAGCAGCCAAGTTTATAGCAATCAGCCCCAGCATTTT. It codes for CASSQVYSNQPQHF.

This chain connects TRBV14 to TRBJ2-1; 11 nucleotides agree with TRBD2. V shed 3 bases, J shed 13 bases, and the junction held 8 bases outside the gene matches. Per germline, CDR1 SGHDN and CDR2 FVKESK. The CDR3 covers 14 residues. CDR3 region: CASSQGLAGGRQFF. The CDR3 DNA reads TGTGCCAGCAGCCAGGGTCTAGCGGGGGGAAGACAGTTCTTC.

The count of this clonotype is one. V is TRBV4-1 and J is TRBJ1-1; the D is unclear. The CDR3 has 17 amino acids. The germline V and J ends were trimmed by 4 bases and 0 bases, with 18 bases remaining between them. Germline V gene lookup returns CDR1 MGHRA and CDR2 YSYEKL. CDR3 amino acids: CASSPEGYQTLNTEAFF. The CDR3 DNA is TGCGCCAGCAGCCCTGAAGGATATCAAACCCTGAACACTGAAGCTTTCTTT.

The chain has TRBV12-3 or TRBV12-4 and TRBJ2-7; unclear D gene. This CDR3 region has 14 residues. Trimming stripped 0 bases from V and 0 bases from J, with 6 bases between. The chain's CDR3 is CASSLATHSYEQYF. CDR3 DNA sequence: TGTGCCAGCAGTTTAGCTACTCACTCCTACGAGCAGTACTTC.

The sample holds one count of this clonotype. V is TRBV5-1 and J is TRBJ1-5; TRBD1 aligns across 9 bases. The CDR3 is 20 residues long. The J segment lost 0 bases and the V segment lost 4 bases, leaving 17 bases of the junction unmatched. Germline V CDR1 and CDR2: SGHRS, YFSETQ. The CDR3 nucleotides are TGCGCCAGCAGCGTGCCGAACCGGGACAGGGAAATCTATAGCAATCAGCCCCAGCATTTT. It is translated as CASSVPNRDREIYSNQPQHF.